The 24 T cell receptor beta chains below all came from one sample that was sequenced in a study of blood T cell repertoires in COVID-19. The data were produced by immunoSEQ multiplex PCR, yet TCRdb's version contains in-frame clones alone and is incomplete. The sample has about 140,000 clones, about 86% seen once; the top ten hold around 8.4%. The sample comprised peripheral blood. All receptors derive from a woman aged 60 to 75 with acute or convalescent COVID-19.

This chain uses TRBV7-8 with TRBJ1-5; tentative D call: TRBD1 (5 bases). The CDR3 loop spans 17 amino acids. V was clipped by 5 bases and J by 0 bases, with 17 bases between them. Germline V lookup: CDR1 SGHVS, CDR2 FQNEAQ. This CDR3 is CASSDQLGQYSNQPQHF. For the CDR3, the DNA is TGTGCCAGCAGCGACCAGCTGGGGCAGTATAGCAATCAGCCCCAGCATTTT.

The chain joins TRBV25-1 to TRBJ1-2, with no clear D. The CDR3 runs to 14 residues. CDR1 and CDR2 from the germline V gene are MGHDK and SYGVNS. V gave up 3 bases and J gave up 5 bases, with 13 bases separating them. Here the CDR3 reads CASSDMGSGYGYTF. For the CDR3, the DNA is TGTGCCAGCAGTGATATGGGTTCCGGGTATGGCTACACCTTC.

This rearrangement joins TRBV19 to TRBJ1-6, with D possibly being TRBD1 (5 bases). The CDR3 runs to 9 residues. Germline V gives CDR1 LNHDA, CDR2 SQIVND (reference sequence). Between the trimmed V and J ends, which lost 10 bases and 14 bases, there was a span of 9 bases. The CDR3 is CAKQVSLHF. In DNA form, the CDR3 reads TGTGCCAAACAGGTTTCCCTCCACTTT.

This rearrangement joins TRBV20-1 to TRBJ1-5; D is uncertain. This CDR3 is 14 amino acids long. Germline V lookup: CDR1 DFQATT, CDR2 SNEGSKA (reference sequence). V was trimmed by 3 bases and J by 2 bases, leaving 11 bases between them. CDR3 residues: CSASRGSGNQPQHF. The CDR3 bases are TGCAGTGCTAGTAGAGGGTCTGGCAATCAGCCCCAGCATTTT.

The chain carries TRBV19 and TRBJ1-5; D is uncertain. The CDR3 spans 14 residues. With 5 bases removed from V and 4 bases from J, the gap between germline ends came to 12 bases. The V gene's germline CDR1 is LNHDA and CDR2 SQIVND (reference sequence). The CDR3 region has the DNA TGTGCCAGTAGTCTTAGTTTTACGAATCAGCCCCAGCATTTT. Translation gives CASSLSFTNQPQHF. Full variable domain (outside the CDR3, taken from reference TRBV19 and TRBJ1-5): DGGITQSPKYLFRKEGQNVTLSCEQNLNHDAMYWYRQDPGQGLRLIYYSQIVNDFQKGDIAEGYSVSREKKESFPLTVTSAQKNPTAFYLCASSLSFTNQPQHFGDGTRLSIL.

V is TRBV6-5 and J is TRBJ1-6; 7 nucleotides line up with TRBD1. The CDR3 has 15 amino acids. The V and J ends lost 2 bases and 8 bases, in that order; junction bases with no gene match: 6. Germline assignment: CDR1 MNHEY and CDR2 SVGAGI. The CDR3 loop is CASSYQNTGDSPLHF. The CDR3 DNA follows: TGTGCCAGCAGTTACCAAAATACAGGGGATTCACCCCTCCACTTT.

The chain uses TRBV4-1 and TRBJ2-1; 14 nucleotides align to TRBD2. The CDR3 extends over 16 amino acids. With V trimmed by 1 base and J by 14 bases, 10 bases remained unmatched. Germline CDR1 and CDR2: MGHRA and YSYEKL. CDR3 protein: CASSQGSGLAGGIEFF. CDR3 DNA: TGCGCCAGCAGCCAAGGATCTGGACTAGCGGGGGGAATAGAGTTCTTC.

The chain combines TRBV6-5 with TRBJ1-5, with D unresolved. Looked up from germline, CDR1 is MNHEY and CDR2 is SVGAGI. This CDR3 region has 13 residues. V shed 6 bases and J shed 7 bases, with 13 bases lying between them. Here the CDR3 DNA reads TGTGCCAGCAGAATAGGGAGCCAGCAGCCCCAGCATTTT. The encoded protein is CASRIGSQQPQHF.

The rearrangement links TRBV24-1 to TRBJ2-3, with a possible D match to TRBD2 (6 bases). V lost 9 bases to trimming and J lost 2 bases, with 14 bases between them. The CDR3 totals 14 residues. The germline CDR1 and CDR2 sequences are KGHDR and SFDVKD. The CDR3 reads CATRGGLDTDTQYF. The CDR3 DNA follows: TGTGCCACCCGTGGAGGGTTGGACACAGATACGCAGTATTTT.

V usage is TRBV18 and J usage is TRBJ2-3; D possibly corresponds to TRBD1 (6 bases). Germline CDR1 KGHSH, CDR2 LQKENI. V lost 10 bases and J lost 6, with 14 bases in between. This CDR3 is built from 12 residues. CDR3 sequence (DNA): TGTGCCACTACAGGGTTCAGGGATACGCAGTATTTT. Protein: CATTGFRDTQYF.

The V call is TRBV9, the J call TRBJ1-2; tentatively, D is TRBD1 (6 bases). The CDR3 spans 14 residues. V was cut by 4 bases and J by 3 bases, with 13 bases left in between. From germline, CDR1 is SGDLS and CDR2 YYNGEE. CDR3 in amino acids: CASSLREGDYGYTF. The CDR3 region has the DNA TGTGCCAGCAGCCTGAGGGAGGGGGACTATGGCTACACCTTC.

The chain carries TRBV10-3 and TRBJ2-7, with 9 bases lining up with TRBD1. The CDR3 is 15 residues long. The germline gives CDR1 ENHRY, CDR2 SYGVKD. The J segment lost 2 bases and the V segment lost 3 bases, leaving 5 bases of the junction unmatched. The CDR3 loop is CAISDPRQGAYEQYF. CDR3 sequence (DNA): TGTGCCATCAGTGATCCCCGACAGGGGGCCTACGAGCAGTACTTC.

This chain connects TRBV11-3 to TRBJ2-7, with 11 bases aligning to TRBD2. V lost 5 bases and J lost 2; bases outside the gene matches: 2. CDR3 length equals 14 residues. Looked up from germline, CDR1 is SGHNT and CDR2 is YENEEA. CDR3 residues: CASSLSGGAYEQYF. CDR3 nucleotides: TGTGCCAGCAGCCTTAGCGGGGGGGCCTACGAGCAGTACTTC. The complete variable domain, with remaining parts taken from reference TRBV11-3 and TRBJ2-7, reads EAGVVQSPRYKIIEKKQPVAFWCNPISGHNTLYWYLQNLGQGPELLIRYENEEAVDDSQLPKDRFSAERLKGVDSTLKIQPAELGDSAVYLCASSLSGGAYEQYFGPGTRLTVT.

The CDR3 DNA sequence: TGTGCCAGCAGCAAACATGGACTGTTTTCTGGGGAGCTGTTTTTT. It is translated as CASSKHGLFSGELFF. The chain has TRBV9 and TRBJ2-2; D may be TRBD2 (5 bases). Per germline, CDR1 SGDLS and CDR2 YYNGEE. V dropped 4 bases and J dropped 8 bases, with 18 bases sitting between them. CDR3 length: 15 amino acids.

The chain joins TRBV19 to TRBJ1-5; possibly TRBD1 for D (6 bases). Per germline, CDR1 LNHDA and CDR2 SQIVND (reference sequence). V was cut by 10 bases and J by 6 bases, with 19 bases left in between. CDR3 length: 14 amino acids. CDR3 sequence reads: CATLGQGISQPQHF. The CDR3 DNA is TGTGCCACCCTGGGGCAGGGGATAAGTCAGCCCCAGCATTTT.

J is TRBJ2-2 and V is TRBV24-1; 7 bases are a match to TRBD2. The germline V gene has CDR1 KGHDR and CDR2 SFDVKD. This CDR3 spans 15 amino acids. V dropped 3 bases and J dropped 0; count of bases not matched to a gene: 0. CDR3 in DNA: TGTGCCACCAGTGATAGCGGGGCGAACACCGGGGAGCTGTTTTTT. Translation gives CATSDSGANTGELFF.

The rearrangement links TRBV4-2 to TRBJ2-3; 8 bases match TRBD2. V was pared by 5 bases and J by 5 bases, with 12 bases of the junction left unmatched. The germline gives CDR1 LGHNA, CDR2 YNFKEQ. The CDR3 is 16 residues long. The CDR3 region has the DNA TGTGCCAGCAGCTCTCGGACTAGCCGGGCAATAGATACGCAGTATTTT. Translating gives CASSSRTSRAIDTQYF.

The chain couples TRBV7-2 to TRBJ2-7; the match to TRBD2 covers 7 bases. This CDR3 comprises 16 residues. V trimming: 2 bases; J trimming: 3 bases; junction bases outside the gene matches: 10. Germline assignment: CDR1 SGHTA and CDR2 FQGNSA. DNA of the CDR3: TGTGCCAGCAGCTTATCCCCGACTAGCTCCGGCTACGAGCAGTACTTC. It is translated as CASSLSPTSSGYEQYF.

This clone appeared a few times. V gene TRBV27 combines with J gene TRBJ1-2; unclear D gene. The V and J ends lost 4 bases and 8 bases respectively, with 14 bases between them. This CDR3 has 13 residues. The germline V gene encodes CDR1 MNHEY and CDR2 SMNVEV (reference sequence). This CDR3 reads CASSSLLGFGYTF. Here the CDR3 DNA reads TGTGCCAGCAGTTCGTTACTCGGGTTCGGCTACACCTTC.

The rearrangement joins TRBV4-3 to TRBJ2-7, with 9 bases matching TRBD2. The CDR3 runs 17 residues. Germline V CDR1 and CDR2: LGHNA, YSLEER. V shed 0 bases, J shed 3 bases, and the junction held 9 bases outside the gene matches. DNA for the CDR3: TGCGCCAGCAGCCAAGACGGTGCAGGACTAGCGATCTACGAGCAGTACTTC. Its translation is CASSQDGAGLAIYEQYF.

The chain uses TRBV5-1 and TRBJ1-4; unclear D gene. Germline CDR1 SGHRS, CDR2 YFSETQ. There are 15 residues in the CDR3. Trimming removed 3 bases from V and 4 bases from J, with 13 bases in between. The CDR3 region is CASSSFTGFNEKLFF. The CDR3 bases are TGCGCCAGCAGCTCGTTCACGGGGTTTAATGAAAAACTGTTTTTT.

The chain recombines TRBV7-2 with TRBJ1-1, with D maybe TRBD1 (5 bases). V dropped 2 bases and J dropped 2 bases, with 12 bases sitting between them. CDR1 is SGHTA and CDR2 is FQGNSA in the germline V gene. This CDR3 contains 15 residues. The CDR3 DNA follows: TGTGCCAGCAGCTTATACGGCGGGACTAACACTGAAGCTTTCTTT. Its protein product is CASSLYGGTNTEAFF.

The chain joins TRBV11-2 to TRBJ2-7, with TRBD2 as a possible D gene (5 bases). Trimming left V 5 bases short and J 2 bases short, with 10 bases between. This CDR3 comprises 13 residues. The germline CDR1 and CDR2 sequences are SGHAT and FQNNGV. CDR3 bases: TGTGCCAGCAGCCAAGGGAGAGCCTACGAGCAGTACTTC. It encodes CASSQGRAYEQYF.

The V gene is TRBV19, the J gene TRBJ2-3; TRBD1 agrees at 10 bases. This CDR3 is built from 16 residues. J lost 1 base, V lost 5 bases, and 6 bases had no gene match. Germline-derived CDR1 and CDR2 are LNHDA and SQIVND (reference sequence). CDR3: CASSFRGTGGTDTQYF. The CDR3 bases are TGTGCCAGTAGTTTTCGTGGGACAGGGGGCACAGATACGCAGTATTTT.